Each of the 14 T cell receptor beta chains below was sequenced from the same sample in a study of blood T cell repertoires in COVID-19. The data were produced by immunoSEQ multiplex PCR, yet TCRdb's version contains in-frame clones alone and is incomplete. Counted here are approximately 500,000 clones, roughly 90% occurring once; the ten biggest clones make up roughly 1.9%. Sequencing used PBMCs or T cells enriched from blood (not recorded which). These receptors all come from a woman in her thirties or forties who had recovered from COVID-19.

This chain links TRBV6-5 with TRBJ2-1; 11 bases fit TRBD2. V gave up 6 bases and J gave up 5 bases; unmatched junction bases: 6. The CDR3 is made up of 15 amino acids. Germline CDR1 is MNHEY and CDR2 is SVGAGI. CDR3 amino acids: CASSQLAGVHNEQFF. DNA for the CDR3: TGTGCCAGCAGCCAACTAGCGGGAGTCCACAATGAGCAGTTCTTC.

The J gene is TRBJ2-7, the V gene TRBV30, with D maybe TRBD1 (5 bases). The CDR3 is made up of 15 amino acids. V was clipped by 2 bases and J by 2 bases, with 16 bases between them. CDR1 is GTSNPN, CDR2 SVGIG, per germline (reference sequence). The CDR3 protein is CAWSYSGGHPYEQYF. The CDR3 nucleotides are TGTGCCTGGAGTTACTCTGGCGGACATCCCTACGAGCAGTACTTC.

The chain links TRBV11-2 to TRBJ2-7, with D hard to call. V was trimmed by 5 bases and J by 4 bases, leaving 21 bases between them. Germline values: CDR1 SGHAT, CDR2 FQNNGV. The CDR3 runs 16 residues. The CDR3 spells CASSAIPSSLSYEQYF. DNA for the CDR3: TGTGCCAGCAGCGCTATTCCCTCTAGTCTGTCGTACGAGCAGTACTTC.

The CDR3 sequence: CASRATGTGNTEAFF. The CDR3 DNA follows: TGTGCCAGCAGGGCGACAGGGACGGGGAACACTGAAGCTTTCTTT. The J gene is TRBJ1-1, the V gene TRBV9; 7 positions match TRBD1. Unmatched junction bases numbered 8, after V lost 5 bases and J lost 1 base. The CDR3 is made up of 15 amino acids. Germline V gene sequence: CDR1 SGDLS, CDR2 YYNGEE.

The rearrangement links TRBV6-1 to TRBJ2-7, with 8 bases aligning to TRBD1. Germline loops: CDR1 MNHNS, CDR2 SASEGT. This CDR3 has 15 amino acids. V dropped 3 bases and J dropped 2; count of bases not matched to a gene: 6. Written as DNA, the CDR3 is TGTGCCAGCAGTGATCTCCGGACAGGGACCTACGAGCAGTACTTC. Encoded protein: CASSDLRTGTYEQYF.

The chain combines TRBV7-8 with TRBJ1-4; D is undetermined. The CDR3 consists of 14 residues. Trimming pared 3 bases from V and 5 bases from J, leaving 10 bases between. Germline values: CDR1 SGHVS, CDR2 FQNEAQ. CDR3 nucleotides: TGTGCCAGCAGCTTCCCCGGTTACAATGAAAAACTGTTTTTT. Translating it yields CASSFPGYNEKLFF.

CDR3 amino acids: CASSIDPFGVSTDTQYF. The CDR3 DNA reads TGTGCCAGTAGTATAGATCCCTTCGGGGTGAGCACAGATACGCAGTATTTT. V gene TRBV19 combines with J gene TRBJ2-3; a weak D match, TRBD2 (5 bases). This CDR3 region has 17 residues. V gave up 0 bases and J gave up 0 bases, with 13 bases separating them. Germline CDR1 reads LNHDA; CDR2 reads SQIVND (reference sequence).

The V and J genes are TRBV5-5 and TRBJ1-4; possibly TRBD1 for D (6 bases). The germline gives CDR1 SGHKS, CDR2 YYEKEE (reference sequence). With 3 bases removed from V and 8 bases from J, the gap between germline ends came to 11 bases. This CDR3 has 13 residues. DNA of the CDR3: TGTGCCAGCAGCTCAGGGGTCCGGGAAAAACTGTTTTTT. Amino acids: CASSSGVREKLFF.

This clone was detected only once. V usage is TRBV5-6 and J usage is TRBJ1-1; TRBD1 agrees at 10 bases. The CDR3 length is 14 residues. CDR1 SGHDT and CDR2 YYEEEE come from the germline V gene. Trimming at V came to 4 bases and at J to 4 bases, leaving 4 bases not matched to a gene. This CDR3 is CASSTWDRGTEAFF. The CDR3 DNA reads as TGTGCCAGCAGCACATGGGACAGGGGCACTGAAGCTTTCTTT.

V and J are TRBV5-1 and TRBJ2-2; D not resolved. CDR3 size: 15 residues. Trimming stripped 4 bases from V and 2 bases from J, with 12 bases between. Looked up from germline, CDR1 is SGHRS and CDR2 is YFSETQ. The CDR3 loop reads CASSHRQGNTGELFF. In nucleotides, the CDR3 is TGCGCCAGCAGCCACCGACAAGGAAACACCGGGGAGCTGTTTTTT.

The V and J genes are TRBV9 and TRBJ1-2; D gene ambiguous. The CDR3 spans 11 residues. From germline, CDR1 is SGDLS and CDR2 YYNGEE. V lost 2 bases and J lost 8, with 7 bases in between. The CDR3 region is CASSVIGGYTF. The CDR3 DNA is TGTGCCAGCAGCGTGATTGGCGGCTACACCTTC.

The V gene is TRBV6-5, the J gene TRBJ1-1; TRBD1 matches 11 bases. CDR1 is MNHEY and CDR2 is SVGAGI in the germline V gene. This CDR3 comprises 14 residues. V lost 5 bases to trimming and J lost 6 bases; unmatched junction nucleotides: 5. The CDR3 bases are TGTGCCAGCAGTCCGGGACAGGGGGAGGCTGAAGCTTTCTTT. It encodes CASSPGQGEAEAFF.

V and J are TRBV4-1 and TRBJ1-1; TRBD1 might be the D (5 bases). The V end was cut by 1 base, the J end by 5 bases, with 14 bases between. Germline-derived CDR1 and CDR2 are MGHRA and YSYEKL. CDR3 length equals 15 residues. CDR3 DNA sequence: TGCGCCAGCAGCCAAGGGGGAGGGGAAAAAACTGAAGCTTTCTTT. Translating it yields CASSQGGGEKTEAFF.

The chain uses TRBV20-1 and TRBJ2-2; D unresolved. V lost 3 bases to trimming and J lost 3 bases, with 5 bases between them. The V gene's germline CDR1 is DFQATT and CDR2 SNEGSKA (reference sequence). The CDR3 contains 12 residues. The CDR3 DNA reads as TGCAGTGCTAGTCCAGACACCGGGGAGCTGTTTTTT. Translating gives CSASPDTGELFF.